Below, 25 T cell receptor beta chains from the same sample are listed, as sequenced in a study of human T cells and chemical hapten exposure. The time point denotes: pre-sensitization, week 0. The treatment: therapeutic diphenylcyclopropenone sensitization with weekly scalp DPC. In TCRdb, the RACE reads were re-called with MiXCR into one record per CDR3 protein. The sample consists of 300,000 to 450,000 distinct CDR3 sequences, 4.5% to 5.5% of them appearing once. Sequences were derived from whole blood, sampled in connection with sensitization to the hapten diphenylcyclopropenone (DPC). The source of these receptors is a woman aged 45-65 years with alopecia areata. Some clones in this sample may be carry-over from other donors' samples.

This chain joins TRBV12-3 or TRBV12-4 and TRBJ1-6; 8 bases align to TRBD1. The CDR3 totals 14 residues. V gave up 5 bases and J gave up 10 bases; unmatched junction bases: 7. CDR3 amino acids: CASSLQGAGSPLHF. The CDR3 DNA sequence: TGTGCCAGCAGTCTGCAGGGGGCAGGGTCACCCCTCCACTTT.

This clonotype was counted ten times or more. The chain uses TRBV5-1 and TRBJ2-5, with D maybe TRBD2 (6 bases). This CDR3 has 17 residues. Trimming took 3 bases from V and 3 from J, leaving 21 bases between them. CDR1 and CDR2 from the germline V gene are SGHRS and YFSETQ. CDR3 protein: CASSSGTGGLSEETQYF. CDR3 nucleotide sequence: TGCGCCAGCAGCTCGGGGACCGGAGGGCTCTCCGAAGAGACCCAGTACTTC.

This clonotype was detected only a few times. J is TRBJ2-2 and V is TRBV6-6; D remains unclear. The V and J ends lost 7 bases and 6 bases respectively, with 6 bases between them. This CDR3 has 11 residues. Germline CDR1 MNHNY, CDR2 SVGAGI (reference sequence). The CDR3 here is CASNVPGELFF. The CDR3 region has the DNA TGTGCCAGCAACGTCCCCGGGGAGCTGTTTTTT.

The rearrangement links TRBV6-5 to TRBJ1-2, with D tentatively TRBD1 (5 bases). Trimming stripped 0 bases from V and 6 bases from J, with 14 bases between. CDR3 size: 15 residues. Germline V gene sequence: CDR1 MNHEY, CDR2 SVGAGI. The CDR3 here is CASSYSGRRGDGYTF. In DNA form, the CDR3 reads TGTGCCAGCAGTTACTCGGGGCGGAGGGGCGATGGCTACACCTTC.

This chain connects TRBV4-1 to TRBJ2-1; 8 bases are a match to TRBD1. V lost 1 base, J lost 3 bases, and 5 bases stayed unmatched. The CDR3 contains 16 residues. The germline CDR1 and CDR2 sequences are MGHRA and YSYEKL. The CDR3 coding sequence is TGCGCCAGCAGCCAAGCCGGACAGGGCTACTACAATGAGCAGTTCTTC. Its protein product is CASSQAGQGYYNEQFF.

This clonotype occurred many times. The J gene is TRBJ2-7, the V gene TRBV29-1; either TRBD1 or TRBD2 may fit D (6 bases each). Germline lookup yields CDR1 SQVTM and CDR2 ANQGSEA. There are 13 residues in the CDR3. V gave up 6 bases and J gave up 9 bases, with 21 bases separating them. The CDR3 DNA reads as TGCAGCGTCCACCCTGGGGGACAAGCGGGGCAGTACTTC. Translated, it gives CSVHPGGQAGQYF.

In its sample, this clonotype was seen many times. The chain couples TRBV3-1 to TRBJ2-4; no clear D gene. From germline, CDR1 is LGHDT and CDR2 YNNKEL (reference sequence). With 0 bases removed from V and 14 bases from J, the gap between germline ends came to 14 bases. The CDR3 covers 13 residues. CDR3 region: CASSQEPGGVEYF. The DNA of the CDR3 is TGTGCCAGCAGCCAAGAGCCAGGCGGCGTAGAGTACTTC.

This clonotype appeared many times. The chain couples TRBV20-1 to TRBJ1-2; D may be TRBD1 (6 bases). The V and J ends lost 6 bases and 2 bases respectively, with 10 bases between them. Per the germline V gene, CDR1 is DFQATT and CDR2 is SNEGSKA (reference sequence). The CDR3 sequence is 12 residues long. CDR3 protein: CSAKQGNYGYTF. DNA of the CDR3: TGCAGTGCAAAGCAGGGGAACTATGGCTACACCTTC.

This clonotype occurred many times. This chain uses TRBV28 with TRBJ2-7, with 7 bases identical to TRBD2. CDR1 and CDR2 (germline): MDHEN, SYDVKM. Trimming cost V 8 bases and J 0 bases; bases outside gene matches: 13. This CDR3 has 16 residues. CDR3 protein: CASRDITGGFSYEQYF. In DNA, the CDR3 is TGTGCCAGCCGAGACATAACGGGGGGATTCTCCTACGAGCAGTACTTC.

The sample holds many counts of this clonotype. The chain is built from TRBV12-3 or TRBV12-4 and TRBJ2-7, with 10 bases lining up with TRBD1. This CDR3 has 14 residues. The V and J ends lost 6 bases and 5 bases, in that order; junction bases with no gene match: 7. In DNA form, the CDR3 reads TGTGCCAGCAGCCGGACAGGGGGATCTCACGAGCAGTACTTC. It translates to CASSRTGGSHEQYF.

This clonotype was seen a few times. The chain has TRBV30 and TRBJ2-7; D is uncertain. The V gene's germline CDR1 is GTSNPN and CDR2 SVGIG (reference sequence). The CDR3 has 14 residues. Trimming shortened V by 1 base and J by 6 bases, and 16 bases separated the two germline ends. This CDR3 is CAWSAWTGGTEQYF. CDR3 in DNA: TGTGCCTGGAGTGCCTGGACCGGCGGTACCGAGCAGTACTTC.

CDR3 sequence (DNA): TGCAGTGCTAGAGGCTCGGGAAGCGAGCAGTACTTC. This gives the protein CSARGSGSEQYF. This chain uses TRBV20-1 with TRBJ2-7; TRBD2 might be the D (5 bases). Germline CDR1 is DFQATT and CDR2 is SNEGSKA (reference sequence). V lost 1 base to trimming and J lost 6 bases, with 10 bases between them. The CDR3 is made up of 12 amino acids.

There are many counts of this clonotype. The chain carries TRBV12-3 or TRBV12-4 and TRBJ1-2, with a tentative D call TRBD1 (5 bases). The CDR3 has 14 residues. Between the trimmed V and J ends, which lost 6 bases and 3 bases, there was a span of 14 bases. CDR3: CASRSEGSHYGYTF. As DNA, the CDR3 is TGTGCCAGCAGGTCCGAGGGGTCTCACTATGGCTACACCTTC.

The J gene is TRBJ2-3, the V gene TRBV2, with unresolved D. The CDR3 has 12 amino acids. Germline CDR1 is SNHLY and CDR2 is FYNNEI. Trimming pared 5 bases from V and 5 bases from J, leaving 8 bases between. In nucleotides, the CDR3 is TGTGCCAGCAGTCCGACACTAGATACGCAGTATTTT. Translated, it gives CASSPTLDTQYF.

The chain employs TRBV12-3 or TRBV12-4 and TRBJ1-2; TRBD1 might be the D (5 bases). V dropped 2 bases and J dropped 3 bases, with 13 bases sitting between them. The CDR3 is made up of 15 amino acids. CDR3 region: CASSLLGGYDYGYTF. The CDR3 nucleotides are TGTGCCAGCAGTTTACTGGGGGGTTACGACTATGGCTACACCTTC.

Only a few counts were recorded for this clonotype. V gene TRBV14 combines with J gene TRBJ1-1; TRBD1 might be the D (5 bases). Germline loops: CDR1 SGHDN, CDR2 FVKESK. The CDR3 sequence is 15 residues long. Trimming removed 4 bases from V and 1 base from J, with 13 bases in between. The CDR3 region is CASSPFGGENTEAFF. DNA for the CDR3: TGTGCCAGCAGCCCATTTGGGGGAGAGAACACTGAAGCTTTCTTT.

This clonotype was seen more than once but under ten times. The rearrangement joins TRBV29-1 to TRBJ2-5; D gene unclear. Trimming removed 0 bases at V and 3 bases at J, with 14 bases between. Germline assignment: CDR1 SQVTM and CDR2 ANQGSEA. This CDR3 comprises 15 residues. As DNA, the CDR3 is TGCAGCGTTGAAGATCTAGGCCCCAATAAAGAGACCCAGTACTTC. Encoded protein: CSVEDLGPNKETQYF. Supplemented by reference TRBV29-1 and TRBJ2-5, the full variable domain reads SAVISQKPSRDICQRGTSLTIQCQVDSQVTMMFWYRQQPGQSLTLIATANQGSEATYESGFVIDKFPISRPNLTFSTLTVSNMSPEDSSIYLCSVEDLGPNKETQYFGPGTRLLVL.

This clonotype was counted many times. CDR3 in DNA: TGCGCCAGCAGCTTGGCGGGGGGCCTGAACACTGAAGCTTTCTTT. Translating it yields CASSLAGGLNTEAFF. The rearrangement uses TRBV5-1 and TRBJ1-1; D is perhaps TRBD1 (6 bases). CDR1 SGHRS and CDR2 YFSETQ come from the germline V gene. V lost 0 bases and J 0 bases, leaving 9 bases between the germline ends. This CDR3 contains 15 residues.

This clonotype was seen at least ten times. The J gene is TRBJ2-1, the V gene TRBV6-2 or TRBV6-3, with TRBD2 matching 7 bases. CDR1 and CDR2 (germline): MNHEY, SVGEGT. This CDR3 has 15 amino acids. The trim removed 7 bases at V and 8 bases at J, leaving 14 bases unmatched. CDR3 nucleotides: TGTGCCAGCACCCTAGGGGCTAGCGGAGGAGATGAGCAGTTCTTC. This gives the protein CASTLGASGGDEQFF.

This clonotype was observed at least ten times. The CDR3 nucleotides are TGTGCCAGCAGTCCAACAGGGGCCGCCTACGAGCAGTACTTC. Amino acid sequence: CASSPTGAAYEQYF. The rearrangement uses TRBV6-5 and TRBJ2-7; 7 positions agree with TRBD1. The CDR3 has 14 amino acids. CDR1 and CDR2 from the germline V gene are MNHEY and SVGAGI. V was clipped by 5 bases and J by 2 bases; unmatched bases: 6.

At least ten counts were recorded for this clonotype. The genes are TRBV30 and TRBJ2-7, with TRBD2 as a possible D gene (6 bases). V gave up 3 bases and J gave up 5 bases, with 14 bases separating them. The length of the CDR3 is 13 residues. CDR1 GTSNPN and CDR2 SVGIG come from the germline V gene (reference sequence). DNA for the CDR3: TGTGCCTGGAGGGGAGGCTCTCGTCACGAGCAGTACTTC. Translating gives CAWRGGSRHEQYF. Complete variable domain (other parts from reference TRBV30 and TRBJ2-7): SQTIHQWPATLVQPVGSPLSLECTVEGTSNPNLYWYRQAAGRGLQLLFYSVGIGQISSEVPQNLSASRPQDRQFILSSKKLLLSDSGFYLCAWRGGSRHEQYFGPGTRLTVT.

In DNA, the CDR3 is TGTGCCAGCGGACTAGCGGGAGTTGGCACAGATACGCAGTATTTT. It is translated as CASGLAGVGTDTQYF. The chain has TRBV28 and TRBJ2-3, with 13 bases that match TRBD2. Per the germline V gene, CDR1 is MDHEN and CDR2 is SYDVKM. The CDR3 covers 15 residues. With V trimmed by 8 bases and J by 1 base, 3 bases remained unmatched.

This clonotype has only a few counts. This chain links TRBV6-5 with TRBJ1-1; D gene uncertain. Germline CDR1 and CDR2: MNHEY and SVGAGI. There are 15 residues in the CDR3. V lost 7 bases, J lost 6 bases, and 21 bases lay in between. CDR3 DNA: TGTGCCAGCACCGACTCGGGCAGTTCGAATGCTGAAGCTTTCTTT. This codes for CASTDSGSSNAEAFF.

The sample holds many counts of this clonotype. The chain combines TRBV28 with TRBJ2-7, with 7 bases aligning to TRBD1. Germline V gene sequence: CDR1 MDHEN, CDR2 SYDVKM. The CDR3 runs to 13 residues. V lost 8 bases, J lost 2 bases, and 6 bases stayed unmatched. CDR3 loop: CASGRQGAYEQYF. CDR3 nucleotides: TGTGCCAGCGGGAGACAGGGAGCCTACGAGCAGTACTTC. The full variable domain, completed using reference TRBV28 and TRBJ2-7, is DVKVTQSSRYLVKRTGEKVFLECVQDMDHENMFWYRQDPGLGLRLIYFSYDVKMKEKGDIPEGYSVSREKKERFSLILESASTNQTSMYLCASGRQGAYEQYFGPGTRLTVT.

The rearrangement joins TRBV29-1 to TRBJ2-1, with D tentatively TRBD2 (6 bases). V was trimmed by 0 bases and J by 9 bases, leaving 12 bases between them. The CDR3 runs 13 residues. Germline lookup yields CDR1 SQVTM and CDR2 ANQGSEA. This CDR3 reads CSVEEWGEGEQFF. The CDR3 bases are TGCAGCGTTGAAGAGTGGGGGGAAGGTGAGCAGTTCTTC.